This TCR beta chain appears in the sequencing data of a study of technical replicates of blood from a handful of donors. The CDR3 has 15 amino acids. Between the trimmed V and J ends, which lost 1 base and 5 bases, there was a span of 12 bases. Germline V lookup: CDR1 LGHNT, CDR2 FRNRAP. The table came from immunoSEQ multiplex PCR; TCRdb's copy has only in-frame clones and leaves some out. The data contain more than 60,000 clones, approximately 95% of them singletons. This chain joins TRBV12-5 and TRBJ2-1; D gene unclear. The sequence was obtained from a human donor in good health. Material: T cells isolated from PBMCs. The CDR3 coding sequence is TGTGCTAGTGGTTTGGGACTTGTGGCGGACAATGAGCAGTTCTTC. This gives the protein CASGLGLVADNEQFF.